This entry features one T cell receptor beta chain sequence. Its matching antigen is unknown. Expressed TCRB transcripts were sequenced because the isolated RNA had all been reverse transcribed beforehand. Using immunoSEQ multiplex PCR, the repertoire was profiled, and TCRdb retains in-frame clones only, with some absent. The table lists roughly 220,000 clones, 16% of them singletons. Cell sorting via CD45RO/CCR7/CD25/CD127/CD95/CD27 was performed to obtain CD4+ naive, central memory, regulatory and stem cell-like memory cells. This specimen belongs to a study of beta chain features in type 1 diabetes. The wider study: Cell yields, gender and age were comparable in patients and healthy donors.

V lost 3 bases to trimming and J lost 2 bases, with 8 bases between them. This CDR3 contains 15 residues. In germline, CDR1 is SGHVS, CDR2 FQNEAQ. The study's findings and limits: Sampled from patients, naive, central memory and Treg TCRB repertoires appeared more similar than those sampled from healthy donors. When VDJ junctions were examined, type 1 diabetes patients showed fewer insertions and more deletions. Researchers report that Type 1 diabetes patients had moderately but significantly shorter TCRB CDR3s across all four CD4+ subsets.

V usage is TRBV7-8 and J usage is TRBJ2-6, with D perhaps matching TRBD2 (5 bases). The clonotype originates from a man aged 30-40 years with type 1 diabetes. The specimen sequenced was naive CD4+ T cells from blood. The CDR3, as DNA: TGTGCCAGCAGCTTTCGGCGGGCTGGGGCCAACGTCCTGACTTTC. This gives the protein CASSFRRAGANVLTF.